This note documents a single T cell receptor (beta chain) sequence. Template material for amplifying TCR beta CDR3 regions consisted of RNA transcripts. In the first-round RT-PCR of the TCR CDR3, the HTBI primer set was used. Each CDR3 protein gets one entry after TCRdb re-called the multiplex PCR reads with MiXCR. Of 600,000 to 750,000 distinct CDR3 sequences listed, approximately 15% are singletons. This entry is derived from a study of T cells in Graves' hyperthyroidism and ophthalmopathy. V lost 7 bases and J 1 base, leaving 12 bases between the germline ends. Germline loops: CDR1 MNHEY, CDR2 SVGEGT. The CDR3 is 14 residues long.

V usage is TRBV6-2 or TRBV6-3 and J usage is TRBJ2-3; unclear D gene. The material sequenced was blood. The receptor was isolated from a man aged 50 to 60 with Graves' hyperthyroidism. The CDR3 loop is CASTTPGGTDTQYF. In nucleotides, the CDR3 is TGTGCCAGCACCACACCCGGCGGCACAGATACGCAGTATTTT.